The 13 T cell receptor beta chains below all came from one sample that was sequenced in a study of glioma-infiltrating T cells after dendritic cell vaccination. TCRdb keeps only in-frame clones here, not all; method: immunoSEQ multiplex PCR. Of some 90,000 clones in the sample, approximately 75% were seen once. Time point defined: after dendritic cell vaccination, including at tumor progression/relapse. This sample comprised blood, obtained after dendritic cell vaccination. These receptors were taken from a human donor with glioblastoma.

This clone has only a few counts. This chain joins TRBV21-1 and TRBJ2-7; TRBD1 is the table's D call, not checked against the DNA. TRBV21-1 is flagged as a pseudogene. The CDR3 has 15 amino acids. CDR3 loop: CASKRGQGASYEQYF. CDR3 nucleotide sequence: TGTGCCAGCAAAAGGGGACAGGGGGCATCCTACGAGCAGTACTTC.

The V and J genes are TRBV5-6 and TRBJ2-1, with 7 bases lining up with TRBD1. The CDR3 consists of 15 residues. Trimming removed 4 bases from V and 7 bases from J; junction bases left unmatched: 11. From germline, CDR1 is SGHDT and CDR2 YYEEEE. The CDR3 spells CASSPADRVWNEQFF. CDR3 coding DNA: TGTGCCAGCAGCCCCGCCGACAGGGTGTGGAATGAGCAGTTCTTC.

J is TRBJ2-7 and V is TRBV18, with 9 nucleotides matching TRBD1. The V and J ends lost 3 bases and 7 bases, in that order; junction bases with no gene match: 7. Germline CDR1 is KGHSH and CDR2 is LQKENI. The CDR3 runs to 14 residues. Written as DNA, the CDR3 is TGTGCCAGCTCACCCGGGACAGGGATCGGGGAGCAGTACTTC. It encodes CASSPGTGIGEQYF. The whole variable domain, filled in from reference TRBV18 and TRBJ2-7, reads NAGVMQNPRHLVRRRGQEARLRCSPMKGHSHVYWYRQLPEEGLKFMVYLQKENIIDESGMPKERFSAEFPKEGPSILRIQQVVRGDSAAYFCASSPGTGIGEQYFGPGTRLTVT.

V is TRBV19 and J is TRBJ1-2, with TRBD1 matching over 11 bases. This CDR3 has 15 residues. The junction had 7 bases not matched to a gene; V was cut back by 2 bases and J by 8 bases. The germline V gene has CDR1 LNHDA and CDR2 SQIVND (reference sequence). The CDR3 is CASSIYAGQGEGYTF. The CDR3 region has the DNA TGTGCCAGTAGTATATACGCGGGACAGGGGGAAGGCTACACCTTC.

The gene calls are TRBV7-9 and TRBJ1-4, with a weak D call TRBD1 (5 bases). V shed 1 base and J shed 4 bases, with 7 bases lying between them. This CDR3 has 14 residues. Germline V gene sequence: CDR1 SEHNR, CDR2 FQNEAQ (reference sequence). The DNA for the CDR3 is TGTGCCAGCAGCTTAGGGGGCTATAATGAAAAACTGTTTTTT. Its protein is CASSLGGYNEKLFF. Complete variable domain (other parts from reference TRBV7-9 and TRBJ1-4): DTGVSQNPRHKITKRGQNVTFRCDPISEHNRLYWYRQTLGQGPEFLTYFQNEAQLEKSRLLSDRFSAERPKGSFSTLEIQRTEQGDSAMYLCASSLGGYNEKLFFGSGTQLSVL.

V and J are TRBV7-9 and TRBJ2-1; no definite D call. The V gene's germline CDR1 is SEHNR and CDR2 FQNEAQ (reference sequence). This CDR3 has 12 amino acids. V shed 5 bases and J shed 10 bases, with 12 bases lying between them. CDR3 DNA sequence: TGTGCCAGCAGCCCCCTCGCGGTCGAGCAGTTCTTC. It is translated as CASSPLAVEQFF.

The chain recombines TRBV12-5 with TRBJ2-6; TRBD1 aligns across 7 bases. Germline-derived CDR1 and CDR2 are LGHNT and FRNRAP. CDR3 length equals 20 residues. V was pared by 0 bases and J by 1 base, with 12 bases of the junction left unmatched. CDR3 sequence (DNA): TGTGCTAGTGGTTTGGTACTACCTGGGACAGTGAAATCTGGGGCCAACGTCCTGACTTTC. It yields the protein CASGLVLPGTVKSGANVLTF.

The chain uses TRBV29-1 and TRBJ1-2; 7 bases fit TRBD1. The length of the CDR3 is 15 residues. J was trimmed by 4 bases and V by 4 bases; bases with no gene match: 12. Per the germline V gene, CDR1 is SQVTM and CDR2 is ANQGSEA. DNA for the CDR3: TGCAGCGTTGCGCTAAACTCGGGACAGCCCTATGGCTACACCTTC. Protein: CSVALNSGQPYGYTF.

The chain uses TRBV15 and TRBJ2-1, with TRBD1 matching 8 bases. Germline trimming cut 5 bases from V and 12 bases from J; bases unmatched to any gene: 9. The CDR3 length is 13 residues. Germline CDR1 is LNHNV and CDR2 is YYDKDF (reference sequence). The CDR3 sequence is CATSHKTGARQFF. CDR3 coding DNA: TGTGCCACCAGCCATAAGACAGGGGCTCGGCAGTTCTTC.

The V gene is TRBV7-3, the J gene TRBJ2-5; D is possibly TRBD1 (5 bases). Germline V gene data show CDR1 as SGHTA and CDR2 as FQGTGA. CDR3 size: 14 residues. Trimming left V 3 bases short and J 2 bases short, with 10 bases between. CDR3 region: CASSFAGWQETQYF. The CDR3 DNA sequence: TGTGCCAGCAGCTTTGCAGGGTGGCAAGAGACCCAGTACTTC. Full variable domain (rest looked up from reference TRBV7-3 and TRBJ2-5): GAGVSQTPSNKVTEKGKYVELRCDPISGHTALYWYRQSLGQGPEFLIYFQGTGAADDSGLPNDRFFAVRPEGSVSTLKIQRTERGDSAVYLCASSFAGWQETQYFGPGTRLLVL.

The DNA of the CDR3 is TGTGCCAGCAGCGTAGAACAGACCGGGGAGCTGTTTTTT. It specifies CASSVEQTGELFF. The chain combines TRBV9 with TRBJ2-2; D is uncertain. This CDR3 has 13 amino acids. Deletions cut 0 bases from V and 5 bases from J, with 5 bases between. Germline lookup yields CDR1 SGDLS and CDR2 YYNGEE.

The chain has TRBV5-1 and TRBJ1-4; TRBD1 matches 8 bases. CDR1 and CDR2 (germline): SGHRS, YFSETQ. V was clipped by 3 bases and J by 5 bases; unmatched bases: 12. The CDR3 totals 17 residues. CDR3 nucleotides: TGCGCCAGCAGCTCCCCAGGGGGCGGGACGATGAATGAAAAACTGTTTTTT. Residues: CASSSPGGGTMNEKLFF.

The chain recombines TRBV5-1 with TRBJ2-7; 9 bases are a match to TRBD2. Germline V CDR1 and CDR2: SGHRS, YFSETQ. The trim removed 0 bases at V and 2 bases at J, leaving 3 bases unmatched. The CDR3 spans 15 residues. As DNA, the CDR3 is TGCGCCAGCAGCTTGGGGGGGACTAGCCCCTACGAGCAGTACGTC. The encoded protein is CASSLGGTSPYEQYV.